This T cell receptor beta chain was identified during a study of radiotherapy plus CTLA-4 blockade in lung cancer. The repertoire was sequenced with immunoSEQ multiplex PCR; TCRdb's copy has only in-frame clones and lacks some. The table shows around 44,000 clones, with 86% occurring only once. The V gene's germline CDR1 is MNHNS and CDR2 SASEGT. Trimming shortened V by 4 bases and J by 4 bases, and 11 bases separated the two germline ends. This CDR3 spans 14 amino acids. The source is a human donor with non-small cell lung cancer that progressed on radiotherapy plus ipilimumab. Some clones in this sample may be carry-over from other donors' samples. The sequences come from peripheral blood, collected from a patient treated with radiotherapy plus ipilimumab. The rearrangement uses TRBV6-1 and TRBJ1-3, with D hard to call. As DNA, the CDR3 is TGTGCCAGCAGTGGCACTTCGGGAGGAAACACCATATATTTT. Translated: CASSGTSGGNTIYF.